Presented here are 18 T cell receptor beta chains from one specimen sequenced in a study of cytomegalovirus exposure and HLA in healthy donors. 60 Vbeta and 13 Jbeta primers were used in PCR. Clones were sequenced by immunoSEQ multiplex PCR, and TCRdb holds only the in-frame ones, with some missing. The table shows approximately 150,000 clones, with just under 80% occurring only once. The sequencing input was PBMCs. The receptors stem from a woman in her forties or fifties in good health and CMV-seropositive.

The chain combines TRBV7-9 with TRBJ1-5; TRBD1 aligns across 8 bases. This CDR3 region has 17 residues. Germline loops: CDR1 SEHNR, CDR2 FQNEAQ (reference sequence). V was clipped by 5 bases and J by 4 bases; unmatched bases: 13. This CDR3 reads CASSLGQGGGFNQPQHF. The CDR3 bases are TGTGCCAGCAGCCTAGGACAGGGTGGAGGGTTTAATCAGCCCCAGCATTTT.

The chain uses TRBV5-1 and TRBJ2-1; tentative D call: TRBD1 (5 bases). The CDR3 is 15 amino acids. V dropped 5 bases and J dropped 1 base, with 13 bases sitting between them. Germline V CDR1 and CDR2: SGHRS, YFSETQ. Here the CDR3 reads CASRTGQGSYNEQFF. CDR3 DNA: TGCGCCAGCAGAACCGGCCAGGGATCCTACAATGAGCAGTTCTTC.

The chain is built from TRBV4-1 and TRBJ2-2; TRBD1 matches 10 bases. This CDR3 region has 17 residues. Germline loops: CDR1 MGHRA, CDR2 YSYEKL. V was clipped by 4 bases and J by 3 bases; unmatched bases: 8. The CDR3 DNA reads TGCGCCAGCAGCCTCGACAGGGGGCCGGAATACACCGGGGAGCTGTTTTTT. Translation: CASSLDRGPEYTGELFF.

This clone was seen only once. The CDR3 spells CAISPDTSYEQYF. CDR3 bases: TGTGCCATCTCACCAGATACCTCCTACGAGCAGTACTTC. The chain joins TRBV10-3 to TRBJ2-7, with D unresolved. The CDR3 totals 13 residues. V was cut by 8 bases and J by 0 bases, with 11 bases left in between. Germline values: CDR1 ENHRY, CDR2 SYGVKD.

In its sample, this clone was seen a few times. The chain carries TRBV6-5 and TRBJ2-3, with a weak D call TRBD2 (6 bases). Trimming removed 10 bases from V and 6 bases from J, with 17 bases in between. The V gene's germline CDR1 is MNHEY and CDR2 SVGAGI. This CDR3 spans 13 amino acids. The CDR3: CAITRGWGDTQYF. CDR3 nucleotides: TGTGCCATCACGCGGGGCTGGGGGGATACGCAGTATTTT.

In this sample, this clone turned up once. The chain links TRBV5-4 to TRBJ2-7; 14 positions match TRBD2. V shed 3 bases, J shed 1 base, and the junction held 0 bases outside the gene matches. This CDR3 contains 15 residues. Germline V CDR1 and CDR2: SGHNT, YYREEE (reference sequence). The chain's CDR3 is CASSWTSGGSYEQYF. CDR3 nucleotide sequence: TGTGCCAGCAGCTGGACTAGCGGGGGGTCCTACGAGCAGTACTTC.

The chain joins TRBV25-1 to TRBJ1-5, with 7 bases identical to TRBD1. V gave up 3 bases and J gave up 1 base; unmatched junction bases: 6. This CDR3 comprises 16 residues. Germline assignment: CDR1 MGHDK and CDR2 SYGVNS. The CDR3, as DNA: TGTGCCAGCAGTGAGGGATGGGGACAGAGCAATCAGCCCCAGCATTTT. This translates into CASSEGWGQSNQPQHF.

The CDR3 DNA is TGCGCCAGCAGCCCGACAGCATCCCCGAGCTCCTACGAGCAGTACTTC. This translates into CASSPTASPSSYEQYF. The rearrangement joins TRBV5-1 to TRBJ2-7, with D tentatively TRBD1 (5 bases). The CDR3 spans 16 residues. Deletions cut 4 bases from V and 0 bases from J, with 17 bases between. Germline loops: CDR1 SGHRS, CDR2 YFSETQ.

This clone was detected many times. The chain recombines TRBV9 with TRBJ1-5; the match to TRBD1 covers 10 bases. Germline V gives CDR1 SGDLS, CDR2 YYNGEE. The V gene end was trimmed by 3 bases and the J gene end by 6 bases; junction bases not matched to a gene: 6. CDR3 length: 15 amino acids. The CDR3 loop is CASSADRGPSQPQHF. CDR3 nucleotide sequence: TGTGCCAGCAGCGCCGACAGGGGGCCTAGTCAGCCCCAGCATTTT. Combining the CDR3 with reference TRBV9 and TRBJ1-5 gives the whole variable domain DSGVTQTPKHLITATGQRVTLRCSPRSGDLSVYWYQQSLDQGLQFLIQYYNGEERAKGNILERFSAQQFPDLHSELNLSSLELGDSALYFCASSADRGPSQPQHFGDGTRLSIL.

This clone occurred a few times. V and J are TRBV19 and TRBJ2-3; TRBD2 is a possible D gene (5 bases). Germline lookup yields CDR1 LNHDA and CDR2 SQIVND (reference sequence). The V end lost 3 bases, the J end lost 1 base, and 8 bases lay between the germline ends. This CDR3 has 14 amino acids. CDR3 loop: CASSIGVGTDTQYF. Here the CDR3 DNA reads TGTGCCAGTAGTATCGGGGTGGGCACAGATACGCAGTATTTT. The variable domain in full, with the rest retrieved from reference TRBV19 and TRBJ2-3, is DGGITQSPKYLFRKEGQNVTLSCEQNLNHDAMYWYRQDPGQGLRLIYYSQIVNDFQKGDIAEGYSVSREKKESFPLTVTSAQKNPTAFYLCASSIGVGTDTQYFGPGTRLTVL.

The chain carries TRBV6-5 and TRBJ2-7, with TRBD1 identical over 7 bases. Germline CDR1 reads MNHEY; CDR2 reads SVGAGI. V was clipped by 5 bases and J by 3 bases; unmatched bases: 7. The CDR3 is 14 amino acids. As DNA, the CDR3 is TGTGCCAGCAGTCCCCGGGACAGCAACTACGAGCAGTACTTC. Encoded protein: CASSPRDSNYEQYF.

The CDR3: CASSDRQLMNTEAFF. As DNA, the CDR3 is TGTGCCAGCAGCGACCGACAGTTGATGAACACTGAAGCTTTCTTT. The chain carries TRBV7-9 and TRBJ1-1, with D possibly TRBD1 on 5 matching bases. This CDR3 is 15 amino acids long. Germline V gene lookup returns CDR1 SEHNR and CDR2 FQNEAQ (reference sequence). Trimming left V 5 bases short and J 0 bases short, with 13 bases between.

The chain combines TRBV27 with TRBJ1-1; 8 bases are a match to TRBD1. Trimming removed 6 bases from V and 4 bases from J; junction bases left unmatched: 13. CDR1 MNHEY and CDR2 SMNVEV come from the germline V gene (reference sequence). This CDR3 spans 16 amino acids. The CDR3 region has the DNA TGTGCCAGCAGCCCTAGGGGCAGGGGGCGGGTCACTGAAGCTTTCTTT. Protein: CASSPRGRGRVTEAFF.

A single count supports this clone. This chain connects TRBV18 to TRBJ1-4, with D perhaps TRBD1 (6 bases). The CDR3 loop spans 14 amino acids. V gave up 1 base and J gave up 7 bases, with 10 bases separating them. CDR1 and CDR2 (germline): KGHSH, LQKENI. CDR3 bases: TGTGCCAGCTCACCACAAGGGGGGGGTGAAAAACTGTTTTTT. Translated: CASSPQGGGEKLFF.

About this clone itself: Compared with germline, one end of the junction differs, possibly owing to a read error. This sequence joins TRBV18 and TRBJ1-4, with D uncertain. In germline, CDR1 is KGHSH, CDR2 LQKENI. The CDR3 is 13 amino acids. As DNA, the CDR3 is TGTGCCAGCTCACCAATGTCTGACACCGAACAAAATTTT. Protein sequence: CASSPMSDTEQNF.

This clone was detected only a few times. This chain links TRBV25-1 with TRBJ2-7; TRBD1 matches 9 bases. Germline-derived CDR1 and CDR2 are MGHDK and SYGVNS. V trimming: 6 bases; J trimming: 0 bases; junction bases outside the gene matches: 9. There are 16 residues in the CDR3. CDR3 sequence (DNA): TGTGCCAGCAGCCTCTCCGGGACAGGGAGCTCCTACGAGCAGTACTTC. Its translation is CASSLSGTGSSYEQYF.

Comments on this clone: Different DNA sequences within this sample yield the same CDR3. For the CDR3, the DNA is TGTGCCAGCTCATTGGGCACTGACTATGGCTACACCTTC. Encoded protein: CASSLGTDYGYTF. The chain couples TRBV18 to TRBJ1-2; D is unclear. There are 13 residues in the CDR3. Deletions cut 5 bases from V and 3 bases from J, with 10 bases between. The germline gives CDR1 KGHSH, CDR2 LQKENI.

In its sample, this clone was seen once. V is TRBV13 and J is TRBJ2-6; no clear D gene. Germline V gene data show CDR1 as PRHDT and CDR2 as FYEKMQ (reference sequence). The V gene lost 0 bases and the J gene lost 0 bases, with 9 bases spanning the gap. The CDR3 loop spans 17 amino acids. The CDR3 spells CASSLGGGSSGANVLTF. In DNA, the CDR3 is TGTGCCAGCAGCTTAGGTGGCGGAAGCTCTGGGGCCAACGTCCTGACTTTC. Drawing the rest from reference TRBV13 and TRBJ2-6, the complete variable domain is AAGVIQSPRHLIKEKRETATLKCYPIPRHDTVYWYQQGPGQDPQFLISFYEKMQSDKGSIPDRFSAQQFSDYHSELNMSSLELGDSALYFCASSLGGGSSGANVLTFGAGSRLTVL.